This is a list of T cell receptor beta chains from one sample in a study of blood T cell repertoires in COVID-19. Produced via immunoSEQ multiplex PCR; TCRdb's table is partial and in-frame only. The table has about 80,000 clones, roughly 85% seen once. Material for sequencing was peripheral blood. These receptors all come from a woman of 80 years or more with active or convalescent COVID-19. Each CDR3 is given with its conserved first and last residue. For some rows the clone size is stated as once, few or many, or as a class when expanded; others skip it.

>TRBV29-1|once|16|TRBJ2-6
CSVVSSGRSGANVLTF
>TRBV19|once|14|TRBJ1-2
CASRQTGINYGYTF
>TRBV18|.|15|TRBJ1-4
CASSPVDRFNEKLFF
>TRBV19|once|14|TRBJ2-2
CASSINLVPGELFF
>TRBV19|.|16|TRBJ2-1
CASSLVIGVPYNEQFF
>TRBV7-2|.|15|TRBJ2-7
CASSFKRGSSYEQYF
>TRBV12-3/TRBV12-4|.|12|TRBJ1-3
CASSISMQGLYF
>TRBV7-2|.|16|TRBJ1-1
CASSPKQPTGGTEAFF
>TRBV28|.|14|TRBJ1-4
CASYRTGGMEKLFF
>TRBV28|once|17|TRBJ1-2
CASSFPGQGIIDYGYTF
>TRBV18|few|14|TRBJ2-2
CASSERQGTGELFF
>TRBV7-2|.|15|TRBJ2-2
CASSSGQRIVGELFF
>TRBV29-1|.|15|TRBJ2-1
CSVEDARGRHNEQFF
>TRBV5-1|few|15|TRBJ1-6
CASSRGGGTDSPLHF
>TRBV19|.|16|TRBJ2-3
CASSPQTSGGGYTQYF
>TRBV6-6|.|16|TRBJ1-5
CASSFLQGAYNQPQHF
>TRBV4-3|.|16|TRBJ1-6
CASSQEVGAYNSPLHF
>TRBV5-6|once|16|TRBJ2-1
CASSLGQAGIYNEQFF
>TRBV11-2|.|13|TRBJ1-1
CASSLEGGSEAFF
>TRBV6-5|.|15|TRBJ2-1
CASRLGLAGGNEQFF
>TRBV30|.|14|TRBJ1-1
CAWSTGAHGGEAFF
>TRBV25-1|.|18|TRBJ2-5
CASSESGGREGPQETQYF
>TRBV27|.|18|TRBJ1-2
CASSLSETGGRLGYGYTF
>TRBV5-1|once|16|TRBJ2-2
CASSLSGRAGTGELFF
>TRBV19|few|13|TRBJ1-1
CASRQILNTEAFF
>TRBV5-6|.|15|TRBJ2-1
CASSGTTSGTNEQFF
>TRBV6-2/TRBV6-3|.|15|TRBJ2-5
CASSYSTSGGGTQYF
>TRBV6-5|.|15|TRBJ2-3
CASSPPVASTDTQYF
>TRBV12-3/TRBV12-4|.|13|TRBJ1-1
CASSLKGDTEAFF
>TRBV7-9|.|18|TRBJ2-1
CASNRVSGGLSSYNEQFF
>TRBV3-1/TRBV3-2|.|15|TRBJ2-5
CASSQGTSGQETQYF
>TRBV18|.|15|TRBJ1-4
CASSPGQGDGEKLFF
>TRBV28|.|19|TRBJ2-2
CASRPPSGLAGATTGELFF
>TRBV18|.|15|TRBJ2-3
CASSPNRPSTDTQYF
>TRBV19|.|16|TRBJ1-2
CASSTWDREKDYGYTF
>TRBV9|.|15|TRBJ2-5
CASSPGQGEWETQYF
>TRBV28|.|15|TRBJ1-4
CASSFMFGGNEKLFF
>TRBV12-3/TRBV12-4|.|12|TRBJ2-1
CASRAGGDEQFF
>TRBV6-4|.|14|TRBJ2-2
CASSEEVNTGELFF
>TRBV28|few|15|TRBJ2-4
CASSRSGTRGNIQYF
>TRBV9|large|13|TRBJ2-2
CASKNRAGGELFF
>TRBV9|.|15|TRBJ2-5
CASSTRGSSGETQYF
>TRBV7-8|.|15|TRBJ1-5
CASSLRLTGYQPQHF
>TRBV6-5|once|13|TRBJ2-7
CASSYDRSYEQYF
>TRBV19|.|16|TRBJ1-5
CASSIRQHHSNQPQHF
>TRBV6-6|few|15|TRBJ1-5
CATLPGTGGNQPQHF
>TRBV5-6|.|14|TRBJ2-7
CASSLGQSSYEQYF
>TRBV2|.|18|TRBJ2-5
CARGSGTSGDRWRETQYF
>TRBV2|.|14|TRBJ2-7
CASSGNRGTYEQYF